This T cell receptor beta chain was recorded in a study of T cell repertoires in cytomegalovirus infection. Across the whole study: Public TCR beta signatures were indicative of both CMV infection and a matching HLA type.

Germline V gene lookup returns CDR1 DFQATT and CDR2 SNEGSKA (reference sequence). The CDR3 contains 14 residues. The ends lost 6 bases at V and 3 bases at J; junction bases unmatched: 6. This clonotype came up once. What it binds is not known. A single record per CDR3 protein comes from TCRdb applying MiXCR to the reads. The table has 55,000 to 70,000 distinct CDR3 sequences, 20% to 25% seen once. The V and J genes are TRBV20-1 and TRBJ2-1; 9 nucleotides agree with TRBD2. The sequenced material came from PBMCs, sequenced either directly or after in vitro stimulation (not recorded which). The TCR comes from a human donor in good health (CMV status not recorded). Some clones in this sample may be carry-over from other donors' samples. The chain's CDR3 is CSASGTSYYNEQFF. Here the CDR3 DNA reads TGCAGTGCCTCCGGGACTAGCTACTACAATGAGCAGTTCTTC.